This T cell receptor (beta chain) was found in a study of T cell repertoires in cytomegalovirus infection. Study as a whole: Public signatures in TCR beta pointed to CMV infection and matching HLA type.

Regarding this clonotype: The antigen is unknown.

TCRdb recomputed calls from the reads with MiXCR, one row per CDR3 protein. The sample lists 680,000 or so distinct CDR3 sequences, around 30% occurring once. Source: cultured PBMCs, taken from culture after CMV antigen stimulation. This receptor was identified in a human donor in good health (CMV status not recorded). Some clones in this sample may be carry-over from other donors' samples.

The CDR3 region is CSARNPSATNEKLFF. The CDR3 DNA reads as TGCAGTGCTAGAAACCCATCTGCAACTAATGAAAAACTGTTTTTT. This chain uses TRBV20-1 with TRBJ1-4; D gene ambiguous. The CDR3 contains 15 residues. From germline, CDR1 is DFQATT and CDR2 SNEGSKA (reference sequence). V lost 2 bases and J lost 0, with 10 bases in between.